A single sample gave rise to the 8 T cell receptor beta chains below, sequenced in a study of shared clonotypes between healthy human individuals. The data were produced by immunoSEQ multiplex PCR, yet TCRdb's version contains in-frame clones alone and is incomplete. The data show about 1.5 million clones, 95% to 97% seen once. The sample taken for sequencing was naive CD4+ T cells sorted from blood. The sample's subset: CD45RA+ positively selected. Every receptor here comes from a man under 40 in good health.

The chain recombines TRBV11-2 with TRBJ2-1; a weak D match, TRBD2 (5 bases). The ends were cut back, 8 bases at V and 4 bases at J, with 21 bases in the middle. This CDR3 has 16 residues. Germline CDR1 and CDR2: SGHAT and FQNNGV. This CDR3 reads CASRYGVRASYNEQFF. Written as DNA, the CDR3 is TGTGCCAGCCGTTACGGGGTGAGAGCCTCTTACAATGAGCAGTTCTTC.

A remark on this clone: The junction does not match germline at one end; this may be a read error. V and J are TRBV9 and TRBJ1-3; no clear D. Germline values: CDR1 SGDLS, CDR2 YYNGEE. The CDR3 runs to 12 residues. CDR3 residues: CASSPPQTPEAF. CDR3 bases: TGTGCCAGCAGCCCCCCCCAGACTCCCGAGGCATTT.

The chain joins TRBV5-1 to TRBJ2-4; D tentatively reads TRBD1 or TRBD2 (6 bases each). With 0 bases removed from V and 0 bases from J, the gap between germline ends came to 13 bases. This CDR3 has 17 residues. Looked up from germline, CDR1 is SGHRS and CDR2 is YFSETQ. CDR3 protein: CASSLAPGAGAKNIQYF. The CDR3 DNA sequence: TGCGCCAGCAGCTTGGCGCCGGGGGCAGGAGCCAAAAACATTCAGTACTTC. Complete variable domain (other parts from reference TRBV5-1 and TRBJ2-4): KAGVTQTPRYLIKTRGQQVTLSCSPISGHRSVSWYQQTPGQGLQFLFEYFSETQRNKGNFPGRFSGRQFSNSRSEMNVSTLELGDSALYLCASSLAPGAGAKNIQYFGAGTRLSVL.

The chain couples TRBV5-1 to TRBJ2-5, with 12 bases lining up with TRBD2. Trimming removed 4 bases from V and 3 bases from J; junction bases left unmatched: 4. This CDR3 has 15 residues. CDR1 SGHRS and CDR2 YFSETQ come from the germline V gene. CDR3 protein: CASSPLAGGKETQYF. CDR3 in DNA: TGCGCCAGCAGCCCACTAGCGGGAGGAAAAGAGACCCAGTACTTC.

CDR3 bases: TGCGCCAGCAGCCAGGCCGGTGGCTATGGCTACACCTTC. Its translation: CASSQAGGYGYTF. The chain links TRBV4-3 to TRBJ1-2; no definite D call. V lost 3 bases and J lost 4, with 9 bases in between. Germline V gene data show CDR1 as LGHNA and CDR2 as YSLEER. There are 13 residues in the CDR3.

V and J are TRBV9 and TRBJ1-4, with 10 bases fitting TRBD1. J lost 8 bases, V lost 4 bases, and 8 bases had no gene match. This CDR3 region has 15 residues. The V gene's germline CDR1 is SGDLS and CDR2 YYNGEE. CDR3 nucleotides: TGTGCCAGCAGCCTAAGGACAGGGGGTGGAGAAAAACTGTTTTTT. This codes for CASSLRTGGGEKLFF.

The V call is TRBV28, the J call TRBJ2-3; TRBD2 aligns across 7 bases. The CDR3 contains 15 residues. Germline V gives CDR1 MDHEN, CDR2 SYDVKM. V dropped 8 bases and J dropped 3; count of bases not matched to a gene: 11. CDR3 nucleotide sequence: TGTGCCAGCGGGGCAAGCGGGATAAGAACAGATACGCAGTATTTT. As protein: CASGASGIRTDTQYF.

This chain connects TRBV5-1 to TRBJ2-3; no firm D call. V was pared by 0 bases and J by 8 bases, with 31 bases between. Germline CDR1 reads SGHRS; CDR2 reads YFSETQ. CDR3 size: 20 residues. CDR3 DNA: TGCGCCAGCAGCTTGGAGGTTCCGTTTCAGAACCCGACGCACAAGGGTACGCAGTATTTT. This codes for CASSLEVPFQNPTHKGTQYF.